This T cell receptor (beta chain) was obtained from a study of blood T cell repertoires in COVID-19. Study-level information: The samples span acute and convalescent COVID-19 from the United States, Italy and Spain. PBMCs, B-cell-depleted T cells, or T cells provided the cDNA or gDNA that made up the material.

CDR3 length: 14 residues. V gave up 7 bases and J gave up 2 bases, with 15 bases separating them. CDR1 and CDR2 (germline): MNHEY, SMNVEV (reference sequence). Authors' analysis steps: Estimation of nucleated cell counts was performed using reference gene primer amplification. Assay used: immunoSEQ multiplex PCR; TCRdb lists only in-frame clones, some missing. That table is the source of V, J and clone size, and D and trimming were worked out from the DNA. Among 43,000 or so clones, about 80% were seen once, and the ten largest hold about 25%. The specimen was peripheral blood. This receptor was obtained from a woman aged 60-75 years with acute or convalescent COVID-19. V and J are TRBV27 and TRBJ2-7, with D possibly TRBD1 on 5 matching bases. The CDR3 DNA follows: TGTGCCAGCATAGGCGGACACTCACCCTACGAGCAGTACTTC. Its protein product is CASIGGHSPYEQYF.